These T cell receptor beta chains were read from a single sample in a study of blood T cell repertoires in COVID-19. Using immunoSEQ multiplex PCR, the repertoire was profiled, and TCRdb retains in-frame clones only, with some absent. This table has some 240,000 clones, more than 75% appearing once. The sequenced material came from PBMCs or T cells enriched from blood (not recorded which). The receptors derive from a woman between 40 and 55 years old with acute COVID-19. The CDR3 runs from the conserved cysteine through the conserved F or W. Each record gives: J gene, V gene, clone size, D gene, CDR3 protein, CDR3 DNA. A D gene is named only where the DNA matches it firmly. Clone size is stated in some rows and not others, as once, few, many or a class when expanded.

TRBJ2-7	TRBV25-1	once	TRBD1	CASSDGQGSYEQYF	TGTGCCAGCAGTGACGGACAGGGAAGCTACGAGCAGTACTTC
TRBJ2-5	TRBV27	NA	NA	CASSDRITGVRETQYF	TGTGCCAGCAGCGACAGGATTACGGGTGTTAGGGAGACCCAGTACTTC
TRBJ1-3	TRBV5-1	once	TRBD1	CASSLATGSGNTIYF	TGCGCCAGCAGCTTGGCGACAGGGTCTGGAAACACCATATATTTT
TRBJ2-3	TRBV2	NA	TRBD2	CASTKTSGRFQYF	TGTGCCAGCACCAAAACTAGCGGGAGGTTTCAGTATTTT
TRBJ2-3	TRBV20-1	few	NA	CSASPYRLETSTDTQYF	TGCAGTGCTAGTCCTTATCGCCTAGAAACTAGCACAGATACGCAGTATTTT
TRBJ2-2	TRBV19	NA	TRBD1	CASTRRDRVSAGELFF	TGTGCCAGCACCCGTCGGGACAGGGTGTCCGCGGGGGAGCTGTTTTTT
TRBJ2-7	TRBV5-5	once	TRBD2	CASKTGLAGGTYEQYF	TGTGCCAGCAAAACGGGACTAGCGGGAGGGACCTACGAGCAGTACTTC
TRBJ2-5	TRBV3-1/TRBV3-2	once	NA	CASSQVPSERDQETQYF	TGTGCCAGCAGCCAAGTTCCGTCGGAGCGGGACCAAGAGACCCAGTACTTC
TRBJ1-1	TRBV5-4	once	NA	CASSLTEADKAFF	TGTGCCAGCAGCTTGACGGAGGCAGACAAAGCTTTCTTT
TRBJ2-3	TRBV7-4	NA	NA	CASSLSGCTDTQYF	TGTGCCAGCAGCTTGTCGGGGTGCACAGATACGCAGTATTTT
TRBJ1-1	TRBV25-1	NA	NA	CASSEGDLRSEAFF	TGTGCCAGCAGTGAAGGAGACTTGCGGAGTGAAGCTTTCTTT
TRBJ1-3	TRBV3-1/TRBV3-2	NA	TRBD1	CASSHFRDSLGNTIYF	TGTGCCAGCAGCCATTTTCGGGACAGCTTAGGAAACACCATATATTTT
TRBJ2-7	TRBV5-6	NA	TRBD2	CASSGVEREGPYEQYF	TGTGCCAGCAGCGGTGTGGAACGGGAGGGGCCCTACGAGCAGTACTTC
TRBJ2-7	TRBV27	NA	NA	CASSLGAGYEQYF	TGTGCCAGCAGTTTAGGGGCGGGATACGAGCAGTACTTC
TRBJ2-1	TRBV10-3	once	TRBD1	CAISERAGGLGYNEQFF	TGTGCCATCAGTGAGAGGGCAGGGGGCTTGGGCTACAATGAGCAGTTCTTC
TRBJ2-7	TRBV6-1	once	TRBD2	CASSASGGFDRYEQYF	TGTGCCAGCAGTGCCAGCGGGGGGTTCGACCGCTACGAGCAGTACTTC
TRBJ1-3	TRBV30	NA	NA	CAWSPEPGSGNTIYF	TGTGCCTGGAGTCCCGAACCAGGCTCTGGAAACACCATATATTTT
TRBJ1-3	TRBV19	few	TRBD1	CASSWTGGGNTIYF	TGTGCCAGTAGTTGGACAGGGGGAGGAAACACCATATATTTT
TRBJ2-1	TRBV7-8	NA	NA	CASSLDGKNNEQFF	TGTGCCAGCAGCTTAGATGGCAAAAACAATGAGCAGTTCTTC
TRBJ1-4	TRBV2	NA	TRBD1	CASRGGRGPEKLFF	TGTGCCAGCAGGGGCGGCAGGGGGCCTGAAAAACTGTTTTTT
TRBJ2-1	TRBV5-6	once	NA	CASSLRELGRSFYNEQFF	TGTGCCAGCAGCTTGCGCGAGCTGGGCAGATCATTCTACAATGAGCAGTTCTTC
TRBJ2-3	TRBV11-2	NA	NA	CASSRGQTSTDTQYF	TGTGCCAGCAGCCGAGGGCAGACCTCCACAGATACGCAGTATTTT
TRBJ2-1	TRBV24-1	NA	TRBD2	CATSDTLAGGGGEQFF	TGTGCCACCAGTGACACACTAGCGGGAGGCGGGGGTGAGCAGTTCTTC
TRBJ2-7	TRBV12-3/TRBV12-4	NA	TRBD1	CASIKTGTYEQYF	TGTGCCAGCATTAAGACAGGGACCTACGAGCAGTACTTC
TRBJ1-1	TRBV19	NA	NA	CASSIGVSYTEAFF	TGTGCCAGTAGTATAGGCGTGTCCTACACTGAAGCTTTCTTT
TRBJ1-2	TRBV5-4	NA	TRBD1	CASSNARGLGGYTF	TGTGCCAGCAGTAACGCTAGGGGGCTCGGGGGCTACACCTTC
TRBJ1-4	TRBV12-3/TRBV12-4	NA	TRBD1	CASGQDREKLFF	TGTGCCAGTGGACAGGATCGAGAAAAACTGTTTTTT
TRBJ2-5	TRBV5-1	NA	NA	CASRLESGQETQYF	TGCGCCAGCAGGCTTGAGAGCGGCCAAGAGACCCAGTACTTC
TRBJ1-2	TRBV29-1	NA	TRBD1	CSVLPQGGYGYTF	TGCAGCGTTCTCCCACAGGGGGGCTATGGCTACACCTTC
TRBJ2-7	TRBV6-5	NA	TRBD2	CASSRSGLAGVEQYF	TGTGCCAGCAGTAGGTCCGGTCTAGCGGGAGTCGAGCAGTACTTC
TRBJ1-2	TRBV6-1	NA	NA	CASSDGGMSGYTF	TGTGCCAGCAGTGACGGAGGGATGTCTGGCTACACCTTC
TRBJ2-1	TRBV24-1	NA	TRBD2	CATSDPQAPGLADNEQFF	TGTGCCACCAGTGATCCCCAAGCCCCGGGACTAGCGGACAATGAGCAGTTCTTC
TRBJ2-1	TRBV5-1	NA	NA	CASRLTDGGEQFF	TGCGCCAGCAGACTAACCGATGGAGGGGAGCAGTTCTTC
TRBJ2-1	TRBV11-3	NA	TRBD2	CASSLSALAGGRDEQFF	TGTGCCAGCAGCTTATCCGCCTTGGCGGGAGGGCGGGATGAGCAGTTCTTC
TRBJ1-4	TRBV6-5	NA	NA	CASSSGDAGKLFF	TGTGCCAGCAGTTCTGGGGATGCGGGAAAACTGTTTTTT
TRBJ2-2	TRBV5-1	NA	NA	CASSRDWQALGTGELFF	TGCGCCAGCAGCCGGGACTGGCAGGCTTTGGGCACCGGGGAGCTGTTTTTT